Below, 2 T cell receptor beta chains from the same sample are listed, as sequenced in a study of cytomegalovirus exposure and HLA in healthy donors. This PCR relied on a set of 60 Vbeta primers and 13 Jbeta primers. The table came from immunoSEQ multiplex PCR; TCRdb's copy has only in-frame clones and leaves some out. This repertoire shows some 120,000 clones, 81% found once; its top ten account for roughly 3.9%. Specimen: PBMCs. These receptors all come from a woman aged 25-40 years in good health and CMV-seronegative.

V gene TRBV29-1 combines with J gene TRBJ2-5; D remains ambiguous. The CDR3 is 14 amino acids. CDR1 and CDR2 from the germline V gene are SQVTM and ANQGSEA. Trimming shortened V by 4 bases and J by 4 bases, and 16 bases separated the two germline ends. DNA of the CDR3: TGCAGCGTTGCCCATAGCCCTAGAGGAGAGACCCAGTACTTC. Translated, it gives CSVAHSPRGETQYF.

V usage is TRBV7-6 and J usage is TRBJ2-3; 7 nucleotides line up with TRBD2. The CDR3 runs 14 residues. V lost 0 bases and J lost 4; bases outside the gene matches: 1. CDR1 is SGHVS, CDR2 FNYEAQ, per germline. CDR3 nucleotides: TGTGCCAGCAGCTTAGCGGGAGGGTCAGATACGCAGTATTTT. It specifies CASSLAGGSDTQYF.